This T cell receptor (beta chain) is drawn from a study of blood T cell repertoires in COVID-19. Study details: PBMCs, B-cell-depleted T cells, or T cells provided the cDNA or gDNA that made up the material.

Original handling: Reference gene primers were amplified, and this amplification served to estimate nucleated cell counts. TCRdb keeps only in-frame clones here, not all; method: immunoSEQ multiplex PCR. Clonal size and the V and J genes are those of that table, whereas D and trimming came from the DNA. The sample contains around 68,000 clones, around 80% of which appear only once. This clone has a count of ten or more. The same CDR3 is also encoded by other DNA sequences in this sample. The germline V and J ends were trimmed by 1 base and 0 bases, with 7 bases remaining between them. From germline, CDR1 is MNHNS and CDR2 SASEGT. The CDR3 extends over 15 amino acids.

Material: peripheral blood. The receptor's source is a woman in her forties or fifties with acute or convalescent COVID-19. The chain combines TRBV6-1 with TRBJ1-3; D remains unclear. The CDR3 DNA reads as TGTGCCAGCAGTGAAGGGCCGATCTCTGGAAACACCATATATTTT. Protein: CASSEGPISGNTIYF.